This TCR beta chain was sequenced during a study of blood T cell repertoires in COVID-19. At the level of the study: Acute and convalescent COVID-19 samples came from the United States, Italy and Spain. Sources were T cells, B-cell-depleted T cells, or PBMCs; the material itself was cDNA or gDNA.

Data came from immunoSEQ multiplex PCR; TCRdb stores just in-frame clones and leaves some out. The top ten clones hold 2.5% to 3.5% of a sample with about 380,000 clones, more than 75% of them seen once. This clone turned up a few times. Adults between about 18 and 89 years of age took part from under 30 US areas. Trimming took 7 bases from V and 6 from J; bases not matched to a gene: 6. The germline gives CDR1 MNHEY, CDR2 SMNVEV (reference sequence). This CDR3 comprises 13 residues. This chain uses TRBV27 with TRBJ2-4; 7 positions agree with TRBD1. The sequenced material came from PBMCs or T cells enriched from blood (not recorded which). This TCR was recovered from a woman aged 25-40 years who had recovered from COVID-19. CDR3 sequence (DNA): TGTGCCAGCACCACAGGGGTCGGAAACATTCAGTACTTC. Residues: CASTTGVGNIQYF.